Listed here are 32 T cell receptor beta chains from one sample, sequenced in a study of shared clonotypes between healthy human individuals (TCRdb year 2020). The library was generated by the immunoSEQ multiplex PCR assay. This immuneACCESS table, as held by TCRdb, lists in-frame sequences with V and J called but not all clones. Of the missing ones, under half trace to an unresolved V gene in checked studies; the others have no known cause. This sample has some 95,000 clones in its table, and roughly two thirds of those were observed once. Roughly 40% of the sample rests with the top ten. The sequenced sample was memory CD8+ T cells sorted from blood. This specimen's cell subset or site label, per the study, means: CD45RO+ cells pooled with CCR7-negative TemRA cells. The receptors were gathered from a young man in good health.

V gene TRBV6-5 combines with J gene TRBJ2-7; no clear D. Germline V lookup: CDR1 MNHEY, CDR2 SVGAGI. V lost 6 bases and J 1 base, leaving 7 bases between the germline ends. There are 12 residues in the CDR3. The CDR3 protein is CASRAGSYEQYF. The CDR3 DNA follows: TGTGCCAGCAGGGCAGGATCCTACGAGCAGTACTTC.

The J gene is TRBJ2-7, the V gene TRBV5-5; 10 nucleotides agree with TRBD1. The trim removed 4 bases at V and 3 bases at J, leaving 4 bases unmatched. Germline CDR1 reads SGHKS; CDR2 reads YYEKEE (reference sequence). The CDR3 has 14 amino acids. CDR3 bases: TGTGCCAGCAGCGCGTGGACAGGGGGCTACGAGCAGTACTTC. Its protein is CASSAWTGGYEQYF. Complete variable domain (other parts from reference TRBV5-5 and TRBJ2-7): DAGVTQSPTHLIKTRGQQVTLRCSPISGHKSVSWYQQVLGQGPQFIFQYYEKEERGRGNFPDRFSARQFPNYSSELNVNALLLGDSALYLCASSAWTGGYEQYFGPGTRLTVT.

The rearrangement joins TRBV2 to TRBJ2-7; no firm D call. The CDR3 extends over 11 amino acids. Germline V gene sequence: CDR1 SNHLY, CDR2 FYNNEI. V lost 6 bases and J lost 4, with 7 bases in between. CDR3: CASREAYEQYF. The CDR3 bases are TGTGCCAGCAGAGAGGCGTACGAGCAGTACTTC. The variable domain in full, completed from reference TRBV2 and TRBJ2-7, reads EPEVTQTPSHQVTQMGQEVILRCVPISNHLYFYWYRQILGQKVEFLVSFYNNEISEKSEIFDDQFSVERPDGSNFTLKIRSTKLEDSAMYFCASREAYEQYFGPGTRLTVT.

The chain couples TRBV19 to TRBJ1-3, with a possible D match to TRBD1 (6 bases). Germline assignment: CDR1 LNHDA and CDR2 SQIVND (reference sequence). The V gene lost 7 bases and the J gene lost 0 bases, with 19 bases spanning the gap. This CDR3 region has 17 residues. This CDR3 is CASTSGAGAFSGNTIYF. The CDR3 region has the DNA TGTGCCAGTACCTCCGGGGCAGGGGCCTTCTCTGGAAACACCATATATTTT.

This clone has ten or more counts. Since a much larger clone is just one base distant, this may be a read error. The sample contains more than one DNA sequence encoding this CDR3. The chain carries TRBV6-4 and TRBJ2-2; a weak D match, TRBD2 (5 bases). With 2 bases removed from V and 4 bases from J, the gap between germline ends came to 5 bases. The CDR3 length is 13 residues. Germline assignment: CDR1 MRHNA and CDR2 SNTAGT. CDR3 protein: CASSDGSTGELFF. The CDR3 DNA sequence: TGTGCCAGCAGTGACGGGAGCACCGGGGAGCTGTTTTTT.

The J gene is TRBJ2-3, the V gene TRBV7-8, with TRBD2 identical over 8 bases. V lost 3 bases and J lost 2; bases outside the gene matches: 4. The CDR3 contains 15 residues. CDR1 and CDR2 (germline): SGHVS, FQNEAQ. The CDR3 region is CASSFLAGITDTQYF. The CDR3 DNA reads TGTGCCAGCAGCTTCTTAGCGGGAATCACAGATACGCAGTATTTT.

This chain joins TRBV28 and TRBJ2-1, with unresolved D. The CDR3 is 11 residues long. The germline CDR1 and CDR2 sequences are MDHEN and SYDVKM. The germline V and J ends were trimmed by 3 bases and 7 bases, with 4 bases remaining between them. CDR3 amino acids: CASSLMNEQFF. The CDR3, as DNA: TGTGCCAGCAGTTTGATGAATGAGCAGTTCTTC.

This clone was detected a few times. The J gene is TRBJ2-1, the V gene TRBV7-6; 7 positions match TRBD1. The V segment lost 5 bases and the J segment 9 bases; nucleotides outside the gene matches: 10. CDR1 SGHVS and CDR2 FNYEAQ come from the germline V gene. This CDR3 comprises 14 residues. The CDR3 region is CASSPLTGSTEQFF. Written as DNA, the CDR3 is TGTGCCAGCAGCCCATTGACAGGGTCAACTGAGCAGTTCTTC.

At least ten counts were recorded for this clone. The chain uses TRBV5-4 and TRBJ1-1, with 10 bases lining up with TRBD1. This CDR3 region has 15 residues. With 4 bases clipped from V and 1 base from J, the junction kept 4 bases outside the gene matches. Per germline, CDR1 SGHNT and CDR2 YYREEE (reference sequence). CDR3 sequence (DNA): TGTGCCAGCAGCGTGGGGACAGGGGAGAACACTGAAGCTTTCTTT. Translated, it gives CASSVGTGENTEAFF.

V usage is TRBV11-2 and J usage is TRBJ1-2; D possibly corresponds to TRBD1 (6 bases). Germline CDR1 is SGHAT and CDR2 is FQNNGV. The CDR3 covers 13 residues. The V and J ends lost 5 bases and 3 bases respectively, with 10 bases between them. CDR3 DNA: TGTGCCAGCAGCGTAGGGGGTGACTATGGCTACACCTTC. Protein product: CASSVGGDYGYTF.

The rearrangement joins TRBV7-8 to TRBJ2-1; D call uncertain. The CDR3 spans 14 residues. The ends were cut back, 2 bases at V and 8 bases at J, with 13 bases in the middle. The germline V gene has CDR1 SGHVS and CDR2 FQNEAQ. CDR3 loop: CASSLSVGFYEQFF. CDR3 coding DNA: TGTGCCAGCAGCTTATCCGTCGGCTTCTATGAGCAGTTCTTC.

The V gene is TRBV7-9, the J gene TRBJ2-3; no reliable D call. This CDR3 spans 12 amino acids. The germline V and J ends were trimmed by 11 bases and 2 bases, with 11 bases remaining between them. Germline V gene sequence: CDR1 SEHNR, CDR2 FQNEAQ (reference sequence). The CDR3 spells CARGPLTDTQYF. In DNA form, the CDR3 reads TGTGCCCGCGGCCCTCTCACAGATACGCAGTATTTT.

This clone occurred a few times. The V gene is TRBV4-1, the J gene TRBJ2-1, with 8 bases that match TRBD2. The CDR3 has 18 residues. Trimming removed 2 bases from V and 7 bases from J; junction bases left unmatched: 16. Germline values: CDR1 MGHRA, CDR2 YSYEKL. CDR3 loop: CASSQLQTKRESRNEQFF. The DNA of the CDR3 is TGCGCCAGCAGCCAATTACAGACAAAGCGGGAGAGTAGAAATGAGCAGTTCTTC.

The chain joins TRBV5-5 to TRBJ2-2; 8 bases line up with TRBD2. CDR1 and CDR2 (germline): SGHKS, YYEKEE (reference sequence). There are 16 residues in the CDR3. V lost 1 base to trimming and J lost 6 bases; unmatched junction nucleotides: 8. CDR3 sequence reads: CASSLFRGREAGELFF. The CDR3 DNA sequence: TGTGCCAGCAGCTTGTTCCGGGGGCGGGAGGCCGGGGAGCTGTTTTTT.

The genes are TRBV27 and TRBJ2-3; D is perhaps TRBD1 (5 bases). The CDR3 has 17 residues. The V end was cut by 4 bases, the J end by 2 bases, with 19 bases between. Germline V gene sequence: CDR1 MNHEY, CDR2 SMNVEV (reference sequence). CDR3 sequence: CASSYGATVPFTDTQYF. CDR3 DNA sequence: TGTGCCAGCAGTTATGGGGCCACGGTTCCTTTCACAGATACGCAGTATTTT.

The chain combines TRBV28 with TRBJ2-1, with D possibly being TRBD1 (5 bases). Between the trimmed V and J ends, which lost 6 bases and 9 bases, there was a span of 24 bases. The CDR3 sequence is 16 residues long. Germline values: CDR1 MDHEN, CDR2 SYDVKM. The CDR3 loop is CASSTLDMLKDVEQFF. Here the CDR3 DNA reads TGTGCCAGCAGCACCCTGGACATGCTCAAGGACGTTGAGCAGTTCTTC.

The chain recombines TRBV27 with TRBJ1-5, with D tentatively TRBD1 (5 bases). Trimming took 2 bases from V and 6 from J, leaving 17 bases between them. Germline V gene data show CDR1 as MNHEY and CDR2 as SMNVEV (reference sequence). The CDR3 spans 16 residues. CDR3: CASSLRGRDRTQPQHF. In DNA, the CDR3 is TGTGCCAGCAGTTTAAGGGGCCGGGACCGAACTCAGCCCCAGCATTTT.

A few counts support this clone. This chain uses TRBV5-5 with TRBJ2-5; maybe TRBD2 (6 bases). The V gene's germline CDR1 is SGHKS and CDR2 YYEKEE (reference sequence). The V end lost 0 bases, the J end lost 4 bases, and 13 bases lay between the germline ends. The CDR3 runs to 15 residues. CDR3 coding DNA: TGTGCCAGCAGCTTGGCCAGTATTAGCGGAGAGACCCAGTACTTC. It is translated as CASSLASISGETQYF.

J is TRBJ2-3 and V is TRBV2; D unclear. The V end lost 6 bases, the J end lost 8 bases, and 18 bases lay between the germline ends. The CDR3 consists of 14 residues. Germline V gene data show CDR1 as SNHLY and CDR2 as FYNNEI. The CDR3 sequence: CASRPMTGGLTQYF. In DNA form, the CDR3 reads TGTGCCAGCAGACCTATGACTGGTGGCCTTACGCAGTATTTT.

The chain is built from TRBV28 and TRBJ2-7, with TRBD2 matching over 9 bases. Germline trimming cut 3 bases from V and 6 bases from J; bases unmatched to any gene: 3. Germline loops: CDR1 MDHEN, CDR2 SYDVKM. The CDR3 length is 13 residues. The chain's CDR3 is CASSFSGSSEQYF. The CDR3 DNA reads TGTGCCAGCAGTTTTAGCGGGAGCTCCGAGCAGTACTTC.

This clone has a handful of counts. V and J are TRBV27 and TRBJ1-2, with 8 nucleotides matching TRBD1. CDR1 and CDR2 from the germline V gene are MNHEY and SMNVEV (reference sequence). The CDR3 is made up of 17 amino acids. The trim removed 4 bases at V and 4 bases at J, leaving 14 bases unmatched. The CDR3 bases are TGTGCCAGCAGTTCAATAAGGACAGGGCCTGACCCCTATGGCTACACCTTC. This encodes CASSSIRTGPDPYGYTF.

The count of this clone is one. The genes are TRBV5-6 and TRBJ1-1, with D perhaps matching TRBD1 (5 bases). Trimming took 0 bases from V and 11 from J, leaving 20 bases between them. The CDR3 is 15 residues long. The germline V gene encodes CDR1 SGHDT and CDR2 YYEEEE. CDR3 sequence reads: CASSLVPGPGGTAFF. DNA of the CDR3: TGTGCCAGCAGCTTGGTTCCCGGACCTGGGGGAACCGCTTTCTTT.

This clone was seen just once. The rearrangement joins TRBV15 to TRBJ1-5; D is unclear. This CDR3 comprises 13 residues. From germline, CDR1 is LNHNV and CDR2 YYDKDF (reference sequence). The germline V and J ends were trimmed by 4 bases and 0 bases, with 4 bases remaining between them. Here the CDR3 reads CATSMDSNQPQHF. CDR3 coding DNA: TGTGCCACCAGCATGGATAGCAATCAGCCCCAGCATTTT.

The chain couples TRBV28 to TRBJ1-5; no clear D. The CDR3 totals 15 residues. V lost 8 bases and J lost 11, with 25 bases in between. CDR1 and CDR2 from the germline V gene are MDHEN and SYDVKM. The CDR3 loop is CASAIMFGKYTAQHF. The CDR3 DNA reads TGTGCCAGCGCTATTATGTTTGGGAAATATACGGCCCAGCATTTT.

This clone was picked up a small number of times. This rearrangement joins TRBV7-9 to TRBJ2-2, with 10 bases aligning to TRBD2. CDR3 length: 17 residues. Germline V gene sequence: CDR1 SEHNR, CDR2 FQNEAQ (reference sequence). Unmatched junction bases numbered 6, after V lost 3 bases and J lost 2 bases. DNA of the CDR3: TGTGCCAGCAGCTTTTCCCTAGCGGGGGATAACACCGGGGAGCTGTTTTTT. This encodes CASSFSLAGDNTGELFF.

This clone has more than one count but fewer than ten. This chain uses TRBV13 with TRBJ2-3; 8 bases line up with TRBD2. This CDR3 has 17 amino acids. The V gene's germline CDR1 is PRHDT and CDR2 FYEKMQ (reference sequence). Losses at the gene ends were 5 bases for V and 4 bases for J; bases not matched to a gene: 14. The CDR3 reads CASSPTPGLAHPDTQYF. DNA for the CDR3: TGTGCCAGCAGCCCAACCCCTGGACTAGCTCACCCAGATACGCAGTATTTT. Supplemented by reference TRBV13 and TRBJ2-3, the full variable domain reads AAGVIQSPRHLIKEKRETATLKCYPIPRHDTVYWYQQGPGQDPQFLISFYEKMQSDKGSIPDRFSAQQFSDYHSELNMSSLELGDSALYFCASSPTPGLAHPDTQYFGPGTRLTVL.

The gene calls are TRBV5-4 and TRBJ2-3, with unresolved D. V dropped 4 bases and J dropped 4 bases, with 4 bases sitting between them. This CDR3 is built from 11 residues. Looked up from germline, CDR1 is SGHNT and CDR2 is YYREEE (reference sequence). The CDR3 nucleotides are TGTGCCAGCAGCACCGCAGATACGCAGTATTTT. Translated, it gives CASSTADTQYF.

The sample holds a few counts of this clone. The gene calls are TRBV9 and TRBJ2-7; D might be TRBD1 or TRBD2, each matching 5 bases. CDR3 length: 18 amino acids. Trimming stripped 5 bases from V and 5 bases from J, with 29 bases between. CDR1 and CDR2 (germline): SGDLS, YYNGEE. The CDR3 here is CASSATLFTGTKTNEQYF. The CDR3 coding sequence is TGTGCCAGCAGTGCCACTTTATTCACCGGGACCAAGACTAACGAGCAGTACTTC.

In DNA form, the CDR3 reads TGCAGCGTTGGCGGAGGCATAGGCACCGGGGAGCTGTTTTTT. The encoded protein is CSVGGGIGTGELFF. The genes are TRBV29-1 and TRBJ2-2; perhaps TRBD2 as D (5 bases). Trimming removed 4 bases from V and 4 bases from J, with 13 bases in between. The CDR3 runs to 14 residues. CDR1 SQVTM and CDR2 ANQGSEA come from the germline V gene.

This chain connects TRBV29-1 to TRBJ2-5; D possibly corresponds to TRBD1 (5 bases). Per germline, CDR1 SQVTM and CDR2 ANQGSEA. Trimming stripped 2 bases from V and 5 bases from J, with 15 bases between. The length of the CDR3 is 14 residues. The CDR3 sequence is CSVEQGSGFETQYF. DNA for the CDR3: TGCAGCGTTGAACAGGGATCTGGATTTGAGACCCAGTACTTC.

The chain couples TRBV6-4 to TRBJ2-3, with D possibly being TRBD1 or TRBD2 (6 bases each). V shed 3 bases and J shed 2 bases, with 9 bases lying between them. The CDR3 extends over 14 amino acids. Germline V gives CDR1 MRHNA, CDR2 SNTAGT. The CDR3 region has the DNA TGTGCCAGCAGTGAAAGGGGGGTCACAGATACGCAGTATTTT. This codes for CASSERGVTDTQYF.

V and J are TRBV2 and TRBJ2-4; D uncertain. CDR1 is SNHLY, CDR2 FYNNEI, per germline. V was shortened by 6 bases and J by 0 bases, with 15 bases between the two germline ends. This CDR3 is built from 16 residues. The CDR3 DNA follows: TGTGCCAGCAGACCGGTGGGCGGCTTAGCCAAAAACATTCAGTACTTC. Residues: CASRPVGGLAKNIQYF.